Listed below are T cell receptor beta chains from one sample, sequenced in a study of CD4 T cells in relation to SARS-CoV-2 and coronaviruses. These receptors are not linked to any known antigen. This table comes from immunoSEQ multiplex PCR, and its TCRdb copy is limited to in-frame clones, with some not included. This table has 38,000 or so clones, just under 85% appearing once. Sequenced: naive CD4+ T cells from PBMCs, cultured in vitro. These receptors originate from an adult with COVID-19. Both conserved end residues are part of each CDR3. The order of the fields is clone size, V gene, J gene, D gene, CDR3 protein, CDR3 DNA. A D gene is named only where the DNA matches it firmly. The size field is filled for only some rows; it gives once, few, many or a size class.

size: -
V: TRBV5-4
J: TRBJ2-7
D: -
CDR3: CASSQDSYEQYF
DNA: TGTGCCAGCAGCCAGGACTCCTACGAGCAGTACTTC

size: -
V: TRBV4-3
J: TRBJ1-4
D: TRBD1
CDR3: CASSQVGTGGANEKLFF
DNA: TGCGCCAGCAGCCAAGTGGGGACAGGGGGGGCTAATGAAAAACTGTTTTTT

size: -
V: TRBV4-1
J: TRBJ2-7
D: -
CDR3: CASSQNSGHYEQYF
DNA: TGCGCCAGCAGCCAAAATTCCGGGCACTACGAGCAGTACTTC

size: -
V: TRBV30
J: TRBJ1-5
D: -
CDR3: CAWSVQRNQPQHF
DNA: TGTGCCTGGAGTGTACAAAGAAATCAGCCCCAGCATTTT

size: -
V: TRBV7-9
J: TRBJ2-2
D: -
CDR3: CASSLGTGELFF
DNA: TGTGCCAGCAGCTTGGGCACCGGGGAGCTGTTTTTT

size: -
V: TRBV30
J: TRBJ1-3
D: TRBD1
CDR3: CAWARPDRVLGNTIYF
DNA: TGTGCCTGGGCCAGACCGGACAGGGTATTAGGAAACACCATATATTTT

size: -
V: TRBV6-6
J: TRBJ2-5
D: -
CDR3: CASSYSSRANQETQYF
DNA: TGTGCCAGCAGTTACTCGTCCCGAGCCAATCAAGAGACCCAGTACTTC

size: -
V: TRBV3-1/TRBV3-2
J: TRBJ1-1
D: -
CDR3: CASTQLGGDTEAFF
DNA: TGTGCCAGCACCCAATTGGGAGGGGACACTGAAGCTTTCTTT

size: -
V: TRBV25-1
J: TRBJ2-3
D: -
CDR3: CASREGATDTQYF
DNA: TGTGCCAGCAGGGAGGGAGCGACAGATACGCAGTATTTT

size: -
V: TRBV11-2
J: TRBJ1-4
D: -
CDR3: CASSLGWGQGDEKLFF
DNA: TGTGCCAGCAGCTTAGGGTGGGGCCAAGGGGATGAAAAACTGTTTTTT

size: -
V: TRBV5-4
J: TRBJ1-6
D: -
CDR3: CASSKTSSNSPLHF
DNA: TGTGCCAGCAGCAAAACGAGCTCCAATTCACCCCTCCACTTT

size: -
V: TRBV27
J: TRBJ2-1
D: -
CDR3: CASSLLGSGREQFF
DNA: TGTGCCAGCAGTTTATTAGGGTCAGGGAGAGAGCAGTTCTTC

size: few
V: TRBV11-2
J: TRBJ2-7
D: -
CDR3: CASSLGRGETASYEQYF
DNA: TGTGCCAGCAGCTTAGGGCGCGGAGAGACAGCTTCCTACGAGCAGTACTTC

size: few
V: TRBV30
J: TRBJ1-2
D: -
CDR3: CAWSPGGGGNYGYTF
DNA: TGTGCCTGGAGTCCGGGGGGCGGGGGCAACTATGGCTACACCTTC

size: -
V: TRBV6-2/TRBV6-3
J: TRBJ2-1
D: -
CDR3: CASTPGGYHNEQFF
DNA: TGTGCCAGCACCCCAGGGGGGTACCACAATGAGCAGTTCTTC

size: -
V: TRBV3-1/TRBV3-2
J: TRBJ1-1
D: -
CDR3: CASSQALNTEAFF
DNA: TGTGCCAGCAGCCAGGCTTTGAACACTGAAGCTTTCTTT

size: -
V: TRBV4-1
J: TRBJ1-4
D: -
CDR3: CASSLQGSNEKLFF
DNA: TGCGCCAGCAGCCTACAGGGATCTAATGAAAAACTGTTTTTT

size: few
V: TRBV7-3
J: TRBJ2-7
D: -
CDR3: CASSLYRGGSYEQYF
DNA: TGTGCCAGCAGCTTATATAGAGGTGGTTCCTACGAGCAGTACTTC

size: -
V: TRBV28
J: TRBJ1-1
D: -
CDR3: CASSFWGEAFF
DNA: TGTGCCAGCAGTTTTTGGGGTGAAGCTTTCTTT

size: -
V: TRBV11-3
J: TRBJ2-5
D: TRBD1
CDR3: CASSSTGGQETQYF
DNA: TGTGCCAGCAGCTCGACAGGGGGCCAAGAGACCCAGTACTTC

size: -
V: TRBV28
J: TRBJ2-1
D: -
CDR3: CASSSEQGTNNNEQFF
DNA: TGTGCCAGCAGTTCGGAACAGGGGACTAACAACAATGAGCAGTTCTTC

size: -
V: TRBV3-1/TRBV3-2
J: TRBJ2-1
D: -
CDR3: CASSQERDQGLQFF
DNA: TGTGCCAGCAGCCAAGAGAGGGACCAGGGACTGCAGTTCTTC

size: once
V: TRBV28
J: TRBJ1-3
D: -
CDR3: CASSLVGNTIYF
DNA: TGTGCCAGCAGTTTAGTTGGAAACACCATATATTTT

size: -
V: TRBV29-1
J: TRBJ2-4
D: -
CDR3: CSGGVSWNIQYF
DNA: TGCAGCGGGGGGGTCAGTTGGAACATTCAGTACTTC

size: -
V: TRBV28
J: TRBJ2-5
D: -
CDR3: CASSSHPVGRVETQYF
DNA: TGTGCCAGCAGTTCGCACCCTGTGGGCAGGGTCGAGACCCAGTACTTC

size: -
V: TRBV5-1
J: TRBJ2-7
D: TRBD1
CDR3: CASTRDRDSYEQYF
DNA: TGCGCCAGCACTCGCGACAGGGACTCCTACGAGCAGTACTTC

size: few
V: TRBV3-1/TRBV3-2
J: TRBJ1-1
D: -
CDR3: CASSRLQGGTEAFF
DNA: TGTGCCAGCAGCCGGCTCCAGGGTGGAACTGAAGCTTTCTTT

size: -
V: TRBV19
J: TRBJ2-1
D: -
CDR3: CASSFVADSYNEQFF
DNA: TGTGCCAGTAGTTTTGTAGCGGACTCCTACAATGAGCAGTTCTTC

size: once
V: TRBV24-1
J: TRBJ2-4
D: TRBD2
CDR3: CATSDSRTSGNIQYF
DNA: TGTGCCACCAGTGATTCAAGGACTAGTGGAAACATTCAGTACTTC

size: -
V: TRBV19
J: TRBJ2-1
D: -
CDR3: CASSLSANEQFF
DNA: TGTGCCAGTAGTCTCTCCGCAAATGAGCAGTTCTTC

size: -
V: TRBV4-1
J: TRBJ2-5
D: TRBD2
CDR3: CASSTTRGLAGETQYF
DNA: TGCGCCAGCAGCACGACAAGGGGACTAGCGGGGGAGACCCAGTACTTC

size: -
V: TRBV6-6
J: TRBJ1-1
D: -
CDR3: CASSPTPREAFF
DNA: TGTGCCAGCAGCCCGACACCTCGTGAAGCTTTCTTT

size: -
V: TRBV2
J: TRBJ2-5
D: TRBD2
CDR3: CASTGGRARSETQYF
DNA: TGTGCCAGCACGGGCGGGAGGGCCCGGTCAGAGACCCAGTACTTC

size: -
V: TRBV30
J: TRBJ1-2
D: -
CDR3: CALSGPNYGYTF
DNA: TGTGCCCTATCGGGGCCTAACTATGGCTACACCTTC

size: -
V: TRBV3-1/TRBV3-2
J: TRBJ2-2
D: -
CDR3: CASSRAPTGELFF
DNA: TGTGCCAGCAGCCGTGCTCCCACCGGGGAGCTGTTTTTT

size: -
V: TRBV7-2
J: TRBJ2-2
D: TRBD2
CDR3: CASSVGLAVTGELFF
DNA: TGTGCCAGCAGCGTGGGACTAGCCGTAACCGGGGAGCTGTTTTTT

size: once
V: TRBV4-2
J: TRBJ1-3
D: -
CDR3: CASSQVRGLAGNTIYF
DNA: TGTGCCAGCAGCCAAGTTCGGGGCTTAGCTGGAAACACCATATATTTT

size: -
V: TRBV9
J: TRBJ2-2
D: TRBD2
CDR3: CASSATSGYTGELFF
DNA: TGTGCCAGCAGTGCGACTAGCGGTTACACCGGGGAGCTGTTTTTT

size: -
V: TRBV6-5
J: TRBJ2-7
D: TRBD2
CDR3: CASSRLAENSYEQYF
DNA: TGTGCCAGCAGTCGACTAGCGGAAAATTCCTACGAGCAGTACTTC

size: few
V: TRBV3-1/TRBV3-2
J: TRBJ2-5
D: -
CDR3: CASSQGAGPETQYF
DNA: TGTGCCAGCAGCCAAGGGGCAGGGCCAGAGACCCAGTACTTC

size: -
V: TRBV10-3
J: TRBJ2-7
D: TRBD1
CDR3: CAISEYRGPSYEQYF
DNA: TGTGCCATCAGTGAGTACAGGGGGCCCTCCTACGAGCAGTACTTC

size: -
V: TRBV9
J: TRBJ1-1
D: -
CDR3: CASSVLLGTEAFF
DNA: TGTGCCAGCAGCGTCCTGTTGGGCACTGAAGCTTTCTTT

size: -
V: TRBV7-2
J: TRBJ2-7
D: -
CDR3: CASSLGPGGYEQYF
DNA: TGTGCCAGCAGCTTAGGTCCAGGGGGGTACGAGCAGTACTTC

size: -
V: TRBV11-2
J: TRBJ2-3
D: -
CDR3: CASSLGRRDTDTQYF
DNA: TGTGCCAGCAGCTTAGGGCGGCGGGACACAGATACGCAGTATTTT

size: -
V: TRBV6-2/TRBV6-3
J: TRBJ2-1
D: -
CDR3: CASSRDNEQFF
DNA: TGTGCCAGCAGTCGAGACAATGAGCAGTTCTTC

size: -
V: TRBV14
J: TRBJ1-2
D: -
CDR3: CASSQDRSNGYTF
DNA: TGTGCCAGCAGCCAAGACCGGTCTAACGGCTACACCTTC

size: -
V: TRBV3-1/TRBV3-2
J: TRBJ2-1
D: TRBD2
CDR3: CASSHWGTSVYNEQFF
DNA: TGTGCCAGCAGCCATTGGGGGACTAGCGTCTACAATGAGCAGTTCTTC

size: -
V: TRBV4-3
J: TRBJ2-3
D: TRBD1
CDR3: CASSPIRDRGTDTQYF
DNA: TGCGCCAGCAGCCCAATCCGGGACAGGGGAACAGATACGCAGTATTTT

size: once
V: TRBV7-3
J: TRBJ2-3
D: TRBD2
CDR3: CASSDIAGRRTDTQYF
DNA: TGTGCCAGCAGCGACATAGCGGGAAGACGCACAGATACGCAGTATTTT

size: -
V: TRBV7-9
J: TRBJ2-5
D: TRBD2
CDR3: CASSSGTSQKETQYF
DNA: TGTGCCAGCAGCTCAGGGACTAGCCAAAAAGAGACCCAGTACTTC

size: -
V: TRBV5-1
J: TRBJ1-2
D: TRBD1
CDR3: CASSGGQGRNYGYTF
DNA: TGCGCCAGCAGCGGTGGACAGGGGAGAAACTATGGCTACACCTTC

size: -
V: TRBV7-3
J: TRBJ2-7
D: TRBD2
CDR3: CASSSAGTSGLRPYEQYF
DNA: TGTGCCAGCAGTTCCGCCGGGACTAGCGGGCTACGACCCTACGAGCAGTACTTC

size: -
V: TRBV19
J: TRBJ2-5
D: TRBD1
CDR3: CASSTTTGVEETQYF
DNA: TGTGCCAGTAGTACCACGACAGGGGTCGAAGAGACCCAGTACTTC

size: few
V: TRBV9
J: TRBJ1-3
D: -
CDR3: CASSVLQSGNTIYF
DNA: TGTGCCAGCAGCGTACTTCAGTCTGGAAACACCATATATTTT

size: -
V: TRBV7-6
J: TRBJ2-7
D: -
CDR3: CASSSKMTGSYEQYF
DNA: TGTGCCAGCAGCTCTAAAATGACAGGCTCCTACGAGCAGTACTTC

size: once
V: TRBV4-2
J: TRBJ2-5
D: TRBD2
CDR3: CASSQGQTGLAGGTQYF
DNA: TGTGCCAGCAGCCAAGGTCAGACGGGACTAGCGGGGGGGACCCAGTACTTC